This paragraph covers one TCR beta chain sequence. Its antigen is not identified. For sorted subsets, about 200 ng DNA per replicate equaled approximately 30,000 T cell genomes. The method was immunoSEQ multiplex PCR; TCRdb's version includes in-frame clones alone and lacks a portion of them. The sample shows approximately 2.3 million clones, 85% to 95% of them seen only once. This sample stems from a study of shared clonotypes between healthy human individuals. Study context: For every donor, three CD4 naive, three CD4 memory, two CD8 naive and one CD8 memory plates were used.

The CDR3 spans 15 residues. Germline CDR1 reads LGHNT; CDR2 reads FRNRAP. The V gene lost 2 bases and the J gene lost 1 base, with 8 bases spanning the gap. Broader study findings: It was expected that sequencing depth would affect clonotype sharing among donors.

Sequenced material: naive CD4+ T cells from PBMCs. Described subset: CD45RA+ positively selected. This chain connects TRBV12-5 to TRBJ2-2, with D possibly being TRBD2 (6 bases). This receptor was identified in a man between 18 and 35 years old in good health. Some clones in this sample may be carry-over from other donors' samples. CDR3 nucleotides: TGTGCTAGTGGTTTGTGGGGGGTGAACACCGGGGAGCTGTTTTTT. Its translation: CASGLWGVNTGELFF.